This record covers a single TCR beta chain. Authors' data handling: Amplification from reference gene primers served as the basis for estimated nucleated cell counts. Clones were sequenced by immunoSEQ multiplex PCR, and TCRdb holds only the in-frame ones, with some missing. That table is the source of V, J and clone size, and D and trimming were worked out from the DNA. This sample has 150,000 to 200,000 clones, with about four fifths found just once. The source of the sample is a study of blood T cell repertoires in COVID-19. V lost 4 bases and J 6 bases, leaving 16 bases between the germline ends. The CDR3 length is 15 residues. CDR1 and CDR2 from the germline V gene are SNHLY and FYNNEI.

The receptor was isolated from a man aged 60-69 years with active or convalescent COVID-19. Material: peripheral blood. The V gene is TRBV2, the J gene TRBJ2-1; weak D call: TRBD1 (5 bases). The CDR3 DNA follows: TGTGCCAGCAGTGTCGCAGGGTCATTGGGCAATGAGCAGTTCTTC. It specifies CASSVAGSLGNEQFF.